The 9 T cell receptor beta chains presented below share a single source sample, sequenced in a study of T-cell reconstitution after alpha-beta-depleted transplantation in children. Unique molecular identifiers tagged the TCRbeta library. TCRdb analysed the PCR reads with MiXCR anew, one entry per CDR3 protein. The data contain roughly 500,000 distinct CDR3 sequences, approximately 32% of them seen just once; the ten biggest clones take up less than 2.5%. The sequenced sample was PBMCs from the stem cell graft donor, obtained from the stem cell graft. The receptors originated from a human donor who donated a stem cell graft to a child with aplastic anemia.

This clonotype has more than one count but fewer than ten. The gene calls are TRBV20-1 and TRBJ2-1; D unresolved. The CDR3 has 11 amino acids. Trimming left V 4 bases short and J 3 bases short, with 4 bases between. CDR1 is DFQATT, CDR2 SNEGSKA, per germline (reference sequence). The CDR3 nucleotides read TGCAGTGCTACCCTCTACAATGAGCAGTTCTTC. Protein: CSATLYNEQFF.

This clonotype was counted between two and nine times. The chain joins TRBV5-6 to TRBJ1-1, with a weak D call TRBD1 (5 bases). This CDR3 region has 14 residues. Germline loops: CDR1 SGHDT, CDR2 YYEEEE. V dropped 3 bases and J dropped 6 bases, with 15 bases sitting between them. The CDR3 coding sequence is TGTGCCAGCAGCTCTACCCGGGGGACCTCTGAAGCTTTCTTT. Translated: CASSSTRGTSEAFF.

The rearrangement links TRBV5-1 to TRBJ1-2; a possible D gene is TRBD1 (5 bases). The CDR3 has 15 residues. V lost 0 bases and J 4 bases, leaving 13 bases between the germline ends. The germline CDR1 and CDR2 sequences are SGHRS and YFSETQ. The DNA of the CDR3 is TGCGCCAGCAGCTTGGCCCGGGACGGAGTCTATGGCTACACCTTC. Its protein product is CASSLARDGVYGYTF.

The table lists this clonotype with a count of one. This chain joins TRBV10-3 and TRBJ1-6; D is unresolved. The CDR3 contains 13 residues. Germline V gene sequence: CDR1 ENHRY, CDR2 SYGVKD. V was clipped by 0 bases and J by 13 bases, with 10 bases between them. The CDR3: CAISESQVSPLHF. The CDR3 bases are TGTGCCATCAGTGAGTCGCAGGTCAGTCCCCTCCACTTT.

In this sample, this clonotype turned up once. The CDR3 bases are TGTGCCAGCAGTGAAGGAGGACAGGTCTTCAACACCGGGGAGCTGTTTTTT. Translated: CASSEGGQVFNTGELFF. The chain has TRBV25-1 and TRBJ2-2; 7 nucleotides agree with TRBD1. V was pared by 2 bases and J by 2 bases, with 8 bases of the junction left unmatched. From germline, CDR1 is MGHDK and CDR2 SYGVNS. The CDR3 covers 17 residues.

Only a few counts were recorded for this clonotype. V gene TRBV19 combines with J gene TRBJ1-5; tentative D call: TRBD1 (5 bases). In germline, CDR1 is LNHDA, CDR2 SQIVND (reference sequence). V was pared by 7 bases and J by 4 bases, with 17 bases between. CDR3 length: 15 residues. CDR3 nucleotides: TGTGCCAGTAACGGTTTCGGGGGGTGGAATCAGCCCCAGCATTTT. This codes for CASNGFGGWNQPQHF.

The CDR3, as DNA: TGTGCCAGCAGCTTACTGGGGCGGGTTGACGAGCAGTACTTC. Its translation: CASSLLGRVDEQYF. The rearrangement joins TRBV11-2 to TRBJ2-7; D tentatively fits TRBD1 or TRBD2 (5 bases each). The CDR3 consists of 14 residues. Germline loops: CDR1 SGHAT, CDR2 FQNNGV. The ends were cut back, 2 bases at V and 5 bases at J, with 13 bases in the middle.

This clonotype was picked up a small number of times. The chain is built from TRBV7-7 and TRBJ2-1; tentative D call: TRBD2 (6 bases). Trimming left V 1 base short and J 10 bases short, with 14 bases between. The CDR3 runs to 14 residues. Germline loops: CDR1 SSHAT, CDR2 FNYEAQ (reference sequence). In DNA, the CDR3 is TGTGCCAGCAGCTTAGGACCCTTAGGAGGGGAGCAGTTCTTC. This gives the protein CASSLGPLGGEQFF.

This chain connects TRBV12-3 or TRBV12-4 to TRBJ2-7; TRBD1 might be the D (6 bases). CDR3 length: 12 amino acids. Trimming shortened V by 6 bases and J by 6 bases, and 12 bases separated the two germline ends. The DNA of the CDR3 is TGTGCCAGCAGCTACCGCAGGGGCGAGCAGTACGTC. This encodes CASSYRRGEQYV.